The next 24 T cell receptor beta chains were all read from a single sample in a study of shared clonotypes between healthy human individuals. Sequencing used immunoSEQ multiplex PCR; TCRdb keeps in-frame clones, though not all of them. This table holds 950,000 to 1,100,000 clones, about 75% found once. Sequencing input: memory CD4+ T cells sorted from blood. This sample's subset: CD45RA-negative fraction. The receptor set was obtained from a young man in good health.

The CDR3 is CASSVEPQDTQYF. The CDR3 nucleotides are TGTGCCAGCAGCGTAGAACCCCAAGATACGCAGTATTTT. V is TRBV9 and J is TRBJ2-3; D is unclear. Germline CDR1 SGDLS, CDR2 YYNGEE. This CDR3 is 13 amino acids long. Trimming removed 0 bases at V and 5 bases at J, with 7 bases between.

The rearrangement joins TRBV28 to TRBJ2-6, with D possibly being TRBD2 (5 bases). CDR1 and CDR2 from the germline V gene are MDHEN and SYDVKM. Deletions cut 9 bases from V and 0 bases from J, with 9 bases between. This CDR3 comprises 14 residues. The CDR3 sequence: CASTRDSGANVLTF. CDR3 bases: TGTGCCAGTACACGGGACTCTGGGGCCAACGTCCTGACTTTC.

The chain employs TRBV5-5 and TRBJ1-1; D is ambiguous. This CDR3 has 15 amino acids. CDR1 and CDR2 (germline): SGHKS, YYEKEE (reference sequence). V was shortened by 5 bases and J by 6 bases, with 20 bases between the two germline ends. This CDR3 is CASRPEAGSAAEAFF. For the CDR3, the DNA is TGTGCCAGCAGACCTGAGGCGGGGTCTGCCGCTGAAGCTTTCTTT.

Details on this clone: One end of the junction does not line up with germline, which may come from a read error. The chain couples TRBV7-7 to TRBJ2-2, with 14 nucleotides matching TRBD2. Germline loops: CDR1 SSHAT, CDR2 FNYEAQ (reference sequence). CDR3 length: 17 amino acids. The CDR3 DNA reads as TGTGCTAGCAGCCCTAGCGGACTAGCGGGAGGCCAAGGGGAGCTGTTTTTT. This sequence encodes CASSPSGLAGGQGELFF.

The V gene is TRBV4-1, the J gene TRBJ1-2, with D tentatively TRBD1 (5 bases). Germline-derived CDR1 and CDR2 are MGHRA and YSYEKL. This CDR3 is built from 16 residues. Trimming removed 2 bases at V and 2 bases at J, with 15 bases between. The CDR3 DNA is TGCGCCAGCAGCCAACCTTATGGGGGGAAAAACTATGGCTACACCTTC. Amino acid sequence: CASSQPYGGKNYGYTF.

J is TRBJ1-3 and V is TRBV25-1, with 7 bases matching TRBD1. This CDR3 is 14 amino acids long. The ends lost 6 bases at V and 0 bases at J; junction bases unmatched: 2. Germline CDR1 MGHDK, CDR2 SYGVNS. The CDR3 region has the DNA TGTGCCAGCAGAGGGGACAGCTCTGGAAACACCATATATTTT. Translated: CASRGDSSGNTIYF.

V usage is TRBV11-3 and J usage is TRBJ2-5; 7 bases agree with TRBD1. CDR1 SGHNT and CDR2 YENEEA come from the germline V gene. The CDR3 contains 15 residues. With 4 bases clipped from V and 2 bases from J, the junction kept 7 bases outside the gene matches. CDR3 loop: CASSSRDRHQETQYF. CDR3 bases: TGTGCCAGCAGCTCCCGGGACAGACATCAAGAGACCCAGTACTTC.

This rearrangement joins TRBV2 to TRBJ1-5; D remains unclear. Germline CDR1 and CDR2: SNHLY and FYNNEI. V shed 3 bases and J shed 1 base, with 7 bases lying between them. This CDR3 is built from 14 residues. CDR3 loop: CASSDGRSNQPQHF. In nucleotides, the CDR3 is TGTGCCAGCAGTGATGGGCGGAGCAATCAGCCCCAGCATTTT.

This clone has only a few counts. V is TRBV18 and J is TRBJ1-2; 7 bases align to TRBD1. Per the germline V gene, CDR1 is KGHSH and CDR2 is LQKENI. Unmatched junction bases numbered 3, after V lost 6 bases and J lost 8 bases. This CDR3 is 11 amino acids long. CDR3 loop: CASSAGGGYTF. DNA for the CDR3: TGTGCCAGCTCCGCAGGGGGAGGCTACACCTTC.

V gene TRBV7-9 combines with J gene TRBJ2-1, with 8 bases that match TRBD2. Germline loops: CDR1 SEHNR, CDR2 FQNEAQ (reference sequence). The ends lost 5 bases at V and 11 bases at J; junction bases unmatched: 11. The length of the CDR3 is 14 residues. CDR3 region: CASSQKGSGMKQFF. For the CDR3, the DNA is TGTGCCAGCAGCCAAAAAGGTAGCGGGATGAAGCAGTTCTTC. The variable domain in full, with the rest retrieved from reference TRBV7-9 and TRBJ2-1, is DTGVSQNPRHKITKRGQNVTFRCDPISEHNRLYWYRQTLGQGPEFLTYFQNEAQLEKSRLLSDRFSAERPKGSFSTLEIQRTEQGDSAMYLCASSQKGSGMKQFFGPGTRLTVL.

This clone is a singleton in its sample. The CDR3 DNA sequence: TGTGCCAGCAGTTCTACGGATAGAAAGGGGACCTACGAGCAGTACTTC. It yields the protein CASSSTDRKGTYEQYF. The gene calls are TRBV6-5 and TRBJ2-7; the D gene is possibly TRBD1 (5 bases). V was clipped by 4 bases and J by 2 bases, with 18 bases between them. The CDR3 has 16 residues. Per the germline V gene, CDR1 is MNHEY and CDR2 is SVGAGI.

Notes on this clone: The sample has other DNA sequences that encode this CDR3 too. CDR3 sequence: CASSLTGNQPQHF. For the CDR3, the DNA is TGTGCCAGCAGCTTGACAGGGAATCAGCCCCAGCATTTT. The V and J genes are TRBV7-2 and TRBJ1-5; 7 bases align to TRBD1. This CDR3 region has 13 residues. Germline CDR1 reads SGHTA; CDR2 reads FQGNSA. Germline trimming cut 3 bases from V and 4 bases from J; bases unmatched to any gene: 0. Full variable domain (rest looked up from reference TRBV7-2 and TRBJ1-5): GAGVSQSPSNKVTEKGKDVELRCDPISGHTALYWYRQSLGQGLEFLIYFQGNSAPDKSGLPSDRFSAERTGGSVSTLTIQRTQQEDSAVYLCASSLTGNQPQHFGDGTRLSIL.

CDR3 amino acids: CAWSPPLWTGNTEAFF. For the CDR3, the DNA is TGTGCCTGGAGTCCACCGCTTTGGACGGGGAACACTGAAGCTTTCTTT. The chain carries TRBV30 and TRBJ1-1; no firm D call. CDR1 and CDR2 (germline): GTSNPN, SVGIG (reference sequence). The CDR3 is 16 residues long. Trimming pared 2 bases from V and 1 base from J, leaving 17 bases between.

V and J are TRBV6-1 and TRBJ1-5, with D maybe TRBD1 (5 bases). V was shortened by 2 bases and J by 7 bases, with 12 bases between the two germline ends. Per germline, CDR1 MNHNS and CDR2 SASEGT. This CDR3 contains 14 residues. CDR3 nucleotides: TGTGCCAGCAGTGAAAATGGGGGTTCGCAGCCCCAGCATTTT. Amino acids: CASSENGGSQPQHF.

This clone was seen many times. The CDR3 is CASSPGTRGTNYGYTF. The CDR3 nucleotides are TGCGCCAGCAGCCCGGGGACAAGGGGGACGAACTATGGCTACACCTTC. V usage is TRBV5-1 and J usage is TRBJ1-2, with D perhaps matching TRBD1 (6 bases). The CDR3 totals 16 residues. The V gene lost 4 bases and the J gene lost 2 bases, with 18 bases spanning the gap. CDR1 and CDR2 from the germline V gene are SGHRS and YFSETQ. Using reference TRBV5-1 and TRBJ1-2 for the parts outside the CDR3, the full variable domain is KAGVTQTPRYLIKTRGQQVTLSCSPISGHRSVSWYQQTPGQGLQFLFEYFSETQRNKGNFPGRFSGRQFSNSRSEMNVSTLELGDSALYLCASSPGTRGTNYGYTFGSGTRLTVV.

V is TRBV15 and J is TRBJ1-2; maybe TRBD1 (5 bases). Germline V lookup: CDR1 LNHNV, CDR2 YYDKDF (reference sequence). The CDR3 contains 15 residues. V gave up 5 bases and J gave up 4 bases, with 17 bases separating them. The CDR3 sequence: CATSGQTTGIYGYTF. The CDR3 bases are TGTGCCACCAGCGGCCAGACCACAGGAATCTATGGCTACACCTTC.

The rearrangement links TRBV2 to TRBJ1-5; no firm D call. Per germline, CDR1 SNHLY and CDR2 FYNNEI. The CDR3 totals 13 residues. V lost 6 bases and J lost 0, with 6 bases in between. CDR3 amino acids: CASRVNSNQPQHF. In nucleotides, the CDR3 is TGTGCCAGCAGGGTTAATAGCAATCAGCCCCAGCATTTT.

In this sample, this clone turned up a few times. The rearrangement uses TRBV19 and TRBJ2-5; D is perhaps TRBD2 (5 bases). This CDR3 has 18 amino acids. With 4 bases removed from V and 1 base from J, the gap between germline ends came to 22 bases. Germline V gives CDR1 LNHDA, CDR2 SQIVND (reference sequence). In DNA form, the CDR3 reads TGTGCCAGTAGTACAGCGGCTAGCTCCCGACCCCGCCAAGAGACCCAGTACTTC. It codes for CASSTAASSRPRQETQYF.

The gene calls are TRBV6-5 and TRBJ1-3; D perhaps matches TRBD1 (5 bases). Germline loops: CDR1 MNHEY, CDR2 SVGAGI. This CDR3 is 13 amino acids long. The V and J ends lost 0 bases and 12 bases respectively, with 12 bases between them. CDR3 sequence (DNA): TGTGCCAGCAGTTACTCGGATGGGCAGGGCATATATTTT. Protein product: CASSYSDGQGIYF.

In this sample, this clone turned up many times. This same CDR3 is encoded by further DNA sequences in the sample. The chain links TRBV9 to TRBJ2-7; weak D call: TRBD2 (6 bases). V lost 0 bases and J lost 5, with 12 bases in between. Germline-derived CDR1 and CDR2 are SGDLS and YYNGEE. The CDR3 covers 14 residues. The CDR3 DNA is TGTGCCAGCAGCGTAGCGGGACTCAGGGACGAGCAGTACTTC. Protein: CASSVAGLRDEQYF.

The CDR3 is CASSKAETTRYYEQYF. The CDR3 DNA sequence: TGTGCCAGCAGCAAAGCGGAGACGACTAGGTACTACGAGCAGTACTTC. The chain joins TRBV21-1 to TRBJ2-7; no DNA check was done on the table's D call, TRBD2. TRBV21-1 is marked as a pseudogene. The CDR3 length is 16 residues.

This chain uses TRBV11-2 with TRBJ2-1; D not resolved. The germline CDR1 and CDR2 sequences are SGHAT and FQNNGV. The CDR3 is made up of 18 amino acids. The V gene lost 5 bases and the J gene lost 9 bases, with 29 bases spanning the gap. Here the CDR3 DNA reads TGTGCCAGCAGCCCCCGCCTTCCCGGTGGTGGTCACTATGTTGAGCAGTTCTTC. This gives the protein CASSPRLPGGGHYVEQFF.

V gene TRBV21-1 combines with J gene TRBJ1-6. TRBV21-1 is a listed pseudogene. The CDR3 consists of 18 residues. Here the CDR3 reads CASSKGKRTARGYSPLHF. The CDR3 nucleotides are TGTGCCAGCAGCAAAGGAAAACGGACCGCCCGCGGATATTCACCCCTCCACTTT.

This clone has just a few counts. The rearrangement joins TRBV6-1 to TRBJ2-7; D remains unclear. The CDR3 runs to 13 residues. V lost 2 bases to trimming and J lost 2 bases, with 7 bases between them. Per the germline V gene, CDR1 is MNHNS and CDR2 is SASEGT. The CDR3: CASSEPTTYEQYF. The CDR3 DNA reads TGTGCCAGCAGTGAACCGACAACCTACGAGCAGTACTTC.